This TCR beta chain was recorded in a study of T cell repertoires in aging, cancer and after chemotherapy. Overall study: Millions of TCR reads made up the full dataset.

Regarding the study as a whole: Compared with age-matched healthy donors, untreated hematological or solid cancer patients showed higher blood TCR clonality. Healthy donors lost TCR diversity with age mainly through richness, cancer patients through richness and evenness.

By frequency in the sample, this clonotype is medium-sized. Its antigen remains unidentified. Per the germline V gene, CDR1 is SGHRS and CDR2 is YFSETQ. Trimming pared 1 base from V and 8 bases from J, leaving 12 bases between. The CDR3 sequence is 13 residues long. Multiplex touch-down PCR with TRB-A/B primers amplified rearranged V-D-J TRB sequences. TCRdb processed the multiplex PCR reads anew with MiXCR; each CDR3 protein has one entry. The profile shows under 15,000 distinct CDR3 sequences, around 21% of them singletons. The template was genomic DNA from peripheral blood, not RNA. The TCR was taken from a human donor in good health. The sequenced material came from blood. The rearrangement joins TRBV5-1 to TRBJ1-2, with a tentative D call TRBD1 (6 bases). The CDR3 region has the DNA TGCGCCAGCAGCTTGTCGGGGGCAGAGGGCTACACCTTC. This translates into CASSLSGAEGYTF.